The rows below give T cell receptor beta chains drawn from one sample of a study of T cells in Graves' hyperthyroidism and ophthalmopathy. TCRdb called the multiplex PCR reads again in MiXCR, with one record for every CDR3 protein. The sample holds 600,000 or so distinct CDR3 sequences, 15% to 20% seen once. Sequences were obtained from blood. The origin of the receptors is a woman aged 25-40 years with Graves' hyperthyroidism. Each CDR3 is given with its conserved first and last residue. D genes are given only for firm matches. Not all rows give a size; the values are once, few, many and, for expanded clones, a class.

v_call: TRBV11-3; clone_size: many; d_call: TRBD2; j_call: TRBJ2-3; cdr3_aa: CASSLGTLAGGSDTQYF; cdr3_nt: TGTGCCAGCAGCTTAGGGACCCTAGCGGGAGGATCTGATACGCAGTATTTT
v_call: TRBV20-1; clone_size: many; d_call: TRBD2; j_call: TRBJ2-7; cdr3_aa: CSAPLAGEQYF; cdr3_nt: TGCAGTGCTCCCCTAGCGGGTGAGCAGTACTTC
v_call: TRBV12-3/TRBV12-4; clone_size: many; d_call: TRBD1; j_call: TRBJ2-7; cdr3_aa: CASSRTGGRGEQYF; cdr3_nt: TGTGCCAGCAGCCGGACAGGGGGACGTGGCGAGCAGTACTTC
v_call: TRBV27; clone_size: many; d_call: TRBD1; j_call: TRBJ1-2; cdr3_aa: CASSSPGQGAYGYTF; cdr3_nt: TGTGCCAGCAGTTCACCGGGACAGGGGGCCTATGGCTACACCTTC
v_call: TRBV9; clone_size: .; d_call: .; j_call: TRBJ1-2; cdr3_aa: CASSGQGSPYGYTF; cdr3_nt: TGTGCCAGCAGCGGGCAGGGGTCTCCGTATGGCTACACCTTC
v_call: TRBV7-2; clone_size: .; d_call: TRBD1; j_call: TRBJ1-5; cdr3_aa: CDSSPRQGPNQPQHF; cdr3_nt: TGTGACAGCAGCCCTAGACAGGGGCCAAATCAGCCCCAGCATTTT
v_call: TRBV29-1; clone_size: few; d_call: .; j_call: TRBJ2-1; cdr3_aa: CSVTRGNEQFF; cdr3_nt: TGCAGCGTTACGCGGGGCAATGAGCAGTTCTTC
v_call: TRBV4-2; clone_size: .; d_call: TRBD2; j_call: TRBJ2-1; cdr3_aa: CASSQGTSGSLEQFF; cdr3_nt: TGTGCCAGCAGCCAAGGGACTAGCGGGAGTCTTGAGCAGTTCTTC
v_call: TRBV18; clone_size: many; d_call: .; j_call: TRBJ2-5; cdr3_aa: CASSPRREETQYF; cdr3_nt: TGTGCCAGCTCACCTCGTAGAGAAGAGACCCAGTACTTC
v_call: TRBV30; clone_size: many; d_call: .; j_call: TRBJ2-1; cdr3_aa: CAWTSYNEQFF; cdr3_nt: TGTGCCTGGACCTCCTACAATGAGCAGTTCTTC
v_call: TRBV12-3/TRBV12-4; clone_size: many; d_call: .; j_call: TRBJ1-1; cdr3_aa: CASGWGNTEAFF; cdr3_nt: TGTGCCAGCGGATGGGGGAACACTGAAGCTTTCTTT
v_call: TRBV11-2; clone_size: .; d_call: TRBD1; j_call: TRBJ2-7; cdr3_aa: CASSYEWTGTHEQYF; cdr3_nt: TGTGCCAGCAGCTATGAATGGACAGGGACCCACGAGCAGTACTTC